The rows below give T cell receptor beta chains drawn from one sample of a study of cytomegalovirus exposure and HLA in healthy donors. Only in-frame clones appear in the TCRdb table, and some are missing; sequencing was by immunoSEQ multiplex PCR. The sample carries fewer than 250,000 clones, over 60% recorded once. Sequencing used PBMCs. All receptors derive from a woman aged 40 to 55 in good health and CMV-seronegative. Each CDR3 is given with its conserved first and last residue. The D gene is left open where the match is weak. Rows give clone size only sometimes, using once, few, many, or a class for an expanded clone.

j_gene,len,d_gene,v_gene,abundance,CDR3aa,CDR3nt
TRBJ1-4,12,-,TRBV19,few,CASSMRGEKLFF,TGTGCCAGTAGTATGAGAGGTGAAAAACTGTTTTTT
TRBJ1-1,11,-,TRBV10-2,-,CASRGGEEAFF,TGCGCCAGCCGGGGGGGGGAGGAAGCTTTCTTT
TRBJ1-1,13,-,TRBV5-1,-,CASSFEVNTEAFF,TGCGCCAGCAGCTTCGAGGTGAACACTGAAGCTTTCTTT
TRBJ1-2,13,-,TRBV27,-,CASSLSRGYGYTF,TGTGCCAGCAGTTTGAGCAGGGGATATGGCTACACCTTC
TRBJ2-5,15,TRBD1,TRBV5-1,-,CASSLQGAREETQYF,TGCGCCAGCAGCTTGCAGGGGGCGCGAGAAGAGACCCAGTACTTC
TRBJ2-5,17,TRBD2,TRBV2,-,CASRPSFGGRAEETQYF,TGTGCCAGCAGACCGAGTTTCGGCGGGAGGGCCGAAGAGACCCAGTACTTC
TRBJ1-5,18,TRBD1,TRBV25-1,-,CASSGQPGQGLINQPQHF,TGTGCCAGCAGTGGACAACCGGGACAGGGTCTTATCAATCAGCCCCAGCATTTT
TRBJ1-4,15,-,TRBV14,-,CASSQDGGANEKLFF,TGTGCCAGCAGCCAAGATGGGGGGGCGAATGAAAAACTGTTTTTT
TRBJ2-2,16,TRBD1,TRBV9,-,CASSVLGTGGTGELFF,TGTGCCAGCAGCGTTCTAGGGACAGGGGGCACCGGGGAGCTGTTTTTT
TRBJ1-5,16,-,TRBV7-9,-,CASSLGNSAVVSPQHF,TGTGCCAGCAGCTTAGGGAATTCGGCGGTCGTATCGCCCCAGCATTTT
TRBJ1-2,13,TRBD1,TRBV19,-,CASRTGGAYGYTF,TGTGCCAGTAGAACAGGGGGCGCGTATGGCTACACCTTC
TRBJ2-2,16,TRBD1,TRBV9,-,CASSFSRGLNTGELFF,TGTGCCAGCAGCTTCAGTAGGGGGCTGAACACCGGGGAGCTGTTTTTT
TRBJ1-5,16,TRBD1,TRBV5-1,-,CASSPGTARSNQPQHF,TGCGCCAGCAGCCCCGGGACAGCTCGTAGCAATCAGCCCCAGCATTTT
TRBJ1-4,15,-,TRBV7-2,-,CASSPQQALNEKLFF,TGTGCCAGCAGCCCCCAACAGGCCCTGAATGAAAAACTGTTTTTT
TRBJ2-1,14,-,TRBV15,-,CATSRGDSHNEQFF,TGTGCCACCAGCAGAGGGGACTCTCACAATGAGCAGTTCTTC